The T cell receptor beta chain described here comes from a study of blood T cell repertoires in COVID-19. Study as a whole: Spain, Italy and the United States supplied samples that represented acute and convalescent COVID-19. Sample material is recorded as cDNA or gDNA derived from T cells, B-cell-depleted T cells, or PBMCs.

This clone was seen once. Deletions cut 0 bases from V and 1 base from J, with 8 bases between. This CDR3 is 15 amino acids long. Germline CDR1 is KGHSY and CDR2 is FQNENV. Original processing notes: Amplification from reference gene primers served as the basis for estimated nucleated cell counts. Some clones are missing from TCRdb's copy, which holds only in-frame ones; the method was immunoSEQ multiplex PCR. Clonal size and the V and J genes are those of that table, whereas D and trimming came from the DNA. The sample consists of 300,000 to 350,000 clones, roughly 87% of them appearing once. This chain links TRBV16 with TRBJ2-3, with D maybe TRBD1 (6 bases). The receptor was isolated from a man aged 18 to 35 with active or convalescent COVID-19. Material for sequencing was peripheral blood. Written as DNA, the CDR3 is TGTGCCAGCAGCCAATCCCGACAGGGCACAGATACGCAGTATTTT. This codes for CASSQSRQGTDTQYF.